What follows are 29 T cell receptor beta chains derived from one specimen sequenced in a study of cytomegalovirus exposure and HLA in healthy donors. PCR amplification relied on 60 Vbeta primers (plus 13 Jbeta primers). The method was immunoSEQ multiplex PCR; TCRdb's version includes in-frame clones alone and lacks a portion of them. Of 220,000 or so clones listed, around 86% are singletons. Source material: PBMCs. These receptor sequences come from a woman between 35 and 50 years old in good health and CMV-seronegative.

The gene calls are TRBV6-5 and TRBJ2-3, with 8 bases lining up with TRBD1. The CDR3 extends over 15 amino acids. V was clipped by 5 bases and J by 5 bases; unmatched bases: 9. Germline CDR1 and CDR2: MNHEY and SVGAGI. The CDR3 spells CASSPTGGIGDTQYF. The CDR3 DNA sequence: TGTGCCAGCAGTCCTACAGGGGGTATTGGAGATACGCAGTATTTT.

V and J are TRBV7-8 and TRBJ2-2; possibly TRBD1 for D (5 bases). Germline-derived CDR1 and CDR2 are SGHVS and FQNEAQ. The V end lost 4 bases, the J end lost 0 bases, and 12 bases lay between the germline ends. This CDR3 is built from 16 residues. CDR3 residues: CASSSGPQANTGELFF. In DNA form, the CDR3 reads TGTGCCAGCAGCTCAGGGCCCCAAGCGAACACCGGGGAGCTGTTTTTT.

The chain is built from TRBV4-2 and TRBJ2-3, with 7 positions matching TRBD1. The CDR3 is 16 residues long. Trimming took 0 bases from V and 6 from J; bases not matched to a gene: 9. CDR1 LGHNA and CDR2 YNFKEQ come from the germline V gene. Here the CDR3 DNA reads TGTGCCAGCAGCCAAGACGGACAGGCACGGTGGGATACGCAGTATTTT. It is translated as CASSQDGQARWDTQYF.

The V gene is TRBV9, the J gene TRBJ2-3, with D possibly matching TRBD1 (6 bases). Germline CDR1 SGDLS, CDR2 YYNGEE. Trimming left V 3 bases short and J 2 bases short, with 13 bases between. The CDR3 totals 15 residues. The CDR3: CASSGGQHLTDTQYF. The CDR3 coding sequence is TGTGCCAGCAGCGGAGGACAGCATCTCACAGATACGCAGTATTTT.

A single count supports this clone. The chain has TRBV4-1 and TRBJ1-1, with unresolved D. Germline V lookup: CDR1 MGHRA, CDR2 YSYEKL. Trimming left V 1 base short and J 6 bases short, with 12 bases between. CDR3 length equals 14 residues. In DNA, the CDR3 is TGCGCCAGCAGCCAAGCGGGGATCGGGGCTGAAGCTTTCTTT. It specifies CASSQAGIGAEAFF.

The V gene is TRBV18, the J gene TRBJ2-1; TRBD2 aligns across 7 bases. V lost 2 bases to trimming and J lost 9 bases; unmatched junction nucleotides: 10. The CDR3 contains 15 residues. The germline gives CDR1 KGHSH, CDR2 LQKENI. Here the CDR3 DNA reads TGTGCCAGCTCACCATATTGGGGGGGAGAAGCTGAGCAGTTCTTC. Its translation: CASSPYWGGEAEQFF.

The chain combines TRBV6-4 with TRBJ2-1; no clear D. The CDR3 spans 16 residues. CDR1 and CDR2 from the germline V gene are MRHNA and SNTAGT. V lost 3 bases to trimming and J lost 2 bases, with 14 bases between them. The CDR3 protein is CASSEIPRQPYNEQFF. CDR3 coding DNA: TGTGCCAGCAGTGAAATTCCCCGACAACCCTACAATGAGCAGTTCTTC.

V gene TRBV30 combines with J gene TRBJ2-1, with 13 bases fitting TRBD2. The CDR3 has 20 residues. Trimming cost V 3 bases and J 3 bases; bases outside gene matches: 17. CDR1 and CDR2 from the germline V gene are GTSNPN and SVGIG (reference sequence). The CDR3 reads CAWRGSVWTSGSSGYNEQFF. Here the CDR3 DNA reads TGTGCCTGGAGAGGATCAGTCTGGACTAGCGGGAGTTCGGGCTACAATGAGCAGTTCTTC. The full variable domain, completed using reference TRBV30 and TRBJ2-1, is SQTIHQWPATLVQPVGSPLSLECTVEGTSNPNLYWYRQAAGRGLQLLFYSVGIGQISSEVPQNLSASRPQDRQFILSSKKLLLSDSGFYLCAWRGSVWTSGSSGYNEQFFGPGTRLTVL.

The V and J genes are TRBV7-7 and TRBJ2-2; 7 bases agree with TRBD2. Germline assignment: CDR1 SSHAT and CDR2 FNYEAQ (reference sequence). This CDR3 is 15 amino acids long. V lost 3 bases, J lost 5 bases, and 6 bases stayed unmatched. The CDR3 loop reads CASSFSQGGTGELFF. As DNA, the CDR3 is TGTGCCAGCAGCTTTTCGCAGGGAGGGACCGGGGAGCTGTTTTTT.

The rearrangement joins TRBV7-2 to TRBJ1-2; D is possibly TRBD1 (6 bases). Trimming stripped 5 bases from V and 8 bases from J, with 18 bases between. This CDR3 has 14 residues. CDR1 is SGHTA and CDR2 is FQGNSA in the germline V gene. The CDR3 region has the DNA TGTGCCAGCAGCGTTTATACAGGGTCGGACGGCTACACCTTC. Encoded protein: CASSVYTGSDGYTF.

The chain is built from TRBV25-1 and TRBJ2-5; D is undetermined. The DNA end is a closer match to TRBJ2-7, so the J assignment may be wrong. The CDR3 spans 10 residues. Per germline, CDR1 MGHDK and CDR2 SYGVNS. The CDR3, as DNA: TGTGCCAGCAGGGACTACGAGCAGTACTTC. Translated, it gives CASRDYEQYF.

The chain links TRBV19 to TRBJ2-2, with 8 bases fitting TRBD2. J gave up 5 bases and V 4 bases, and 15 bases lay outside the gene matches. Looked up from germline, CDR1 is LNHDA and CDR2 is SQIVND (reference sequence). The CDR3 totals 18 residues. The CDR3 protein is CASSKGRRVAGLTGELFF. Written as DNA, the CDR3 is TGTGCCAGTAGTAAGGGACGAAGGGTAGCGGGACTGACCGGGGAGCTGTTTTTT.

The chain has TRBV25-1 and TRBJ1-4; 8 positions agree with TRBD1. Germline lookup yields CDR1 MGHDK and CDR2 SYGVNS. The CDR3 has 16 residues. J gave up 3 bases and V 4 bases, and 7 bases lay outside the gene matches. CDR3 loop: CASSAEDRVANEKLFF. The CDR3 DNA is TGTGCCAGCAGTGCGGAGGACAGGGTGGCTAATGAAAAACTGTTTTTT.

The chain joins TRBV19 to TRBJ2-1; D unclear. V shed 7 bases and J shed 1 base, with 17 bases lying between them. The CDR3 has 16 residues. Germline V gives CDR1 LNHDA, CDR2 SQIVND (reference sequence). This chain's CDR3 is CASTLGSPGSYNEQFF. CDR3 coding DNA: TGTGCCAGTACCCTTGGTTCTCCAGGATCCTACAATGAGCAGTTCTTC.

Points on this clone: One end of the junction does not line up with germline, which may come from a read error. J is TRBJ2-7 and V is TRBV11-2, with D tentatively TRBD2 (6 bases). The V gene's germline CDR1 is SGHAT and CDR2 FQNNGV. CDR3 length: 14 amino acids. In nucleotides, the CDR3 is TGTGCCACCAGCGTGGAGGGGCAATACTACGAGCAGTACTTC. Translation: CATSVEGQYYEQYF. The whole variable domain, remainder taken from reference TRBV11-2 and TRBJ2-7, is EAGVAQSPRYKIIEKRQSVAFWCNPISGHATLYWYQQILGQGPKLLIQFQNNGVVDDSQLPKDRFSAERLKGVDSTLKIQPAKLEDSAVYLCATSVEGQYYEQYFGPGTRLTVT.

This clone was counted a single time. The rearrangement joins TRBV7-9 to TRBJ1-2, with D uncertain. Germline V CDR1 and CDR2: SEHNR, FQNEAQ (reference sequence). Between the trimmed V and J ends, which lost 4 bases and 7 bases, there was a span of 13 bases. CDR3 size: 13 residues. CDR3 region: CASSSVDVGGYTF. The CDR3 nucleotides read TGTGCCAGCAGCTCGGTAGATGTTGGTGGCTACACCTTC.

J is TRBJ2-5 and V is TRBV4-1, with D possibly matching TRBD2 (6 bases). Trimming cost V 3 bases and J 2 bases, with 13 bases left between them. Germline lookup yields CDR1 MGHRA and CDR2 YSYEKL. CDR3 length: 15 amino acids. The CDR3 reads CASSQNSGYQETQYF. In DNA, the CDR3 is TGCGCCAGCAGCCAGAATAGCGGCTATCAAGAGACCCAGTACTTC.

The chain is built from TRBV19 and TRBJ1-2, with TRBD1 matching 7 bases. The CDR3 totals 12 residues. The V gene's germline CDR1 is LNHDA and CDR2 SQIVND (reference sequence). With 8 bases clipped from V and 4 bases from J, the junction kept 4 bases outside the gene matches. The CDR3 coding sequence is TGTGCCAGTCGGACAGGTTTCTATGGCTACACCTTC. Protein product: CASRTGFYGYTF.

V and J are TRBV5-4 and TRBJ1-5; D gene unclear. V lost 5 bases, J lost 6 bases, and 15 bases lay in between. CDR3 length: 14 amino acids. Germline CDR1 and CDR2: SGHNT and YYREEE (reference sequence). The CDR3 spells CASSLRNPGQPQHF. CDR3 sequence (DNA): TGTGCCAGCAGTCTACGCAATCCAGGTCAGCCCCAGCATTTT.

V and J are TRBV5-1 and TRBJ2-3; TRBD2 agrees at 7 bases. The CDR3 is made up of 14 amino acids. J was trimmed by 4 bases and V by 4 bases; bases with no gene match: 6. Germline-derived CDR1 and CDR2 are SGHRS and YFSETQ. The CDR3 reads CASSLGGSADTQYF. Written as DNA, the CDR3 is TGCGCCAGCAGCCTTGGCGGGAGTGCAGATACGCAGTATTTT.

V and J are TRBV27 and TRBJ1-1, with a possible D match to TRBD1 (5 bases). There are 14 residues in the CDR3. Trimming took off 7 bases at V and 0 bases at J, with 12 bases between the two ends. Germline CDR1 reads MNHEY; CDR2 reads SMNVEV (reference sequence). The CDR3 region is CASNLAGLNTEAFF. CDR3 DNA sequence: TGTGCCAGCAACCTGGCGGGGCTGAACACTGAAGCTTTCTTT.

This clone was observed a single time. A read error may produce the germline difference seen at one junction end. V usage is TRBV5-1 and J usage is TRBJ1-1; 9 positions match TRBD1. Germline V gene data show CDR1 as SGHRS and CDR2 as YFSETQ. This CDR3 is 13 amino acids long. The DNA for the CDR3 is TGCGCCAGCAGTTTGGGGACAGGGACTGAAGCTTTCTTT. Protein: CASSLGTGTEAFF. The variable domain in full, completed from reference TRBV5-1 and TRBJ1-1, reads KAGVTQTPRYLIKTRGQQVTLSCSPISGHRSVSWYQQTPGQGLQFLFEYFSETQRNKGNFPGRFSGRQFSNSRSEMNVSTLELGDSALYLCASSLGTGTEAFFGQGTRLTVV.

This clone was detected a few times. The chain has TRBV28 and TRBJ2-2; 11 bases match TRBD2. V shed 6 bases and J 6 bases; nucleotides not matched to a gene: 6. Germline values: CDR1 MDHEN, CDR2 SYDVKM. The CDR3 contains 15 residues. CDR3 sequence: CASRRGTSGPGELFF. CDR3 DNA sequence: TGTGCCAGCAGAAGGGGGACTAGCGGTCCCGGGGAGCTGTTTTTT.

Remarks on this clone: The junction and the germline gene differ at one end; a read error may be behind it. The V call is TRBV7-9, the J call TRBJ2-7; TRBD2 agrees at 7 bases. Germline CDR1 reads SEHNR; CDR2 reads FQNEAQ (reference sequence). The CDR3 runs 18 residues. CDR3 coding DNA: TGTTCCAGCAGCTTAGGGTCCTCGGGAGCGGGACTTGACTACGAGCAGTACTTC. Protein: CSSSLGSSGAGLDYEQYF.

The rearrangement uses TRBV29-1 and TRBJ2-3; 8 nucleotides line up with TRBD2. This CDR3 spans 13 amino acids. CDR1 is SQVTM, CDR2 ANQGSEA, per germline. Trimming cost V 3 bases and J 8 bases; bases outside gene matches: 7. The CDR3 DNA sequence: TGCAGCGTTGAGGGGACTAGATTGGGTACGCAGTATTTT. Translating gives CSVEGTRLGTQYF.

The chain combines TRBV5-1 with TRBJ1-4; 12 nucleotides agree with TRBD1. Germline V gene data show CDR1 as SGHRS and CDR2 as YFSETQ. The V segment lost 0 bases and the J segment 8 bases; nucleotides outside the gene matches: 2. This CDR3 is built from 15 residues. Written as DNA, the CDR3 is TGCGCCAGCAGCTTGGGTGGGACAGGGGGCGAAAAACTGTTTTTT. This sequence encodes CASSLGGTGGEKLFF.

This rearrangement joins TRBV2 to TRBJ1-5, with D possibly being TRBD1 (6 bases). This CDR3 has 17 residues. The germline gives CDR1 SNHLY, CDR2 FYNNEI. The V end lost 8 bases, the J end lost 0 bases, and 20 bases lay between the germline ends. This CDR3 reads CASGYGTRIYSNQPQHF. The DNA of the CDR3 is TGTGCCAGCGGATATGGGACAAGGATTTATAGCAATCAGCCCCAGCATTTT.

The V call is TRBV28, the J call TRBJ1-6, with a possible D match to TRBD1 (5 bases). The CDR3 covers 15 residues. The germline V gene encodes CDR1 MDHEN and CDR2 SYDVKM. The germline V and J ends were trimmed by 3 bases and 2 bases, with 8 bases remaining between them. The CDR3 loop reads CASSFGRAYNSPLHF. The DNA of the CDR3 is TGTGCCAGCAGTTTTGGCAGGGCCTATAATTCACCCCTCCACTTT.

Comment on this clone: The junction shows a germline mismatch at one end, possibly a read error. Written as DNA, the CDR3 is TGTTCCAGCAGCGGGAGGGAGTATGAGCAGTTCTTC. The encoded protein is CSSSGREYEQFF. The chain employs TRBV7-9 and TRBJ2-1, with TRBD2 identical over 10 bases. The CDR3 is made up of 12 amino acids. Germline assignment: CDR1 SEHNR and CDR2 FQNEAQ (reference sequence).